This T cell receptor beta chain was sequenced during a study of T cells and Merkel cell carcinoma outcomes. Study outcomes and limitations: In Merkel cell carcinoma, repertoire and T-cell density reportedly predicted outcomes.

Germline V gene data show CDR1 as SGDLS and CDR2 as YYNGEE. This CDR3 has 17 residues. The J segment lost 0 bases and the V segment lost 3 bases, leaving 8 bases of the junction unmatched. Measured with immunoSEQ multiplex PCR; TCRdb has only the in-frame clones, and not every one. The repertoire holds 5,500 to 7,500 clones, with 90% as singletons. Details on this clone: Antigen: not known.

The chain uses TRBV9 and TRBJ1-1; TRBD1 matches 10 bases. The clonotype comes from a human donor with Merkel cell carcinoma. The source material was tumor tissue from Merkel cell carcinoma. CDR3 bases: TGTGCCAGCAGCGCGGGACAGGGGTTAGGCTTGAACACTGAAGCTTTCTTT. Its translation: CASSAGQGLGLNTEAFF.